This T cell receptor (beta chain) was obtained from a study of blood T cell repertoires in COVID-19. In the authors' methods: How many nucleated cells were present was estimated from reference gene primer amplification. Assay used: immunoSEQ multiplex PCR; TCRdb lists only in-frame clones, some missing. V and J calls and clone size follow that table, whereas D and trimming were derived from the DNA. The sample has about 260,000 clones, 85% to 90% seen once. Each participant's cohort was designated according to participant-reported clinical history. With V trimmed by 4 bases and J by 4 bases, 7 bases remained unmatched. CDR3 length equals 15 residues. Germline V lookup: CDR1 PRHDT, CDR2 FYEKMQ (reference sequence).

The TCR was taken from a man aged 50 to 59 who had been exposed to COVID-19. The chain is built from TRBV13 and TRBJ1-2; 9 bases are a match to TRBD1. The source material was PBMCs or T cells enriched from blood (not recorded which). The CDR3: CASSYKTGGGYGYTF. DNA of the CDR3: TGTGCCAGCAGCTACAAGACAGGGGGTGGCTATGGCTACACCTTC.